Below are 6 T cell receptor beta chains sequenced from a single sample in a study of CD8+ T cells in alopecia areata. Treatment indicated: oral pan-JAK inhibitor, 5-10 mg twice daily. As the sequencing template, cDNA was produced by extracting RNA and reverse transcribing it. Libraries were prepared by immunoSEQ multiplex PCR; TCRdb keeps only in-frame clonotypes and omits some of them. The data show about 110,000 clones, 84% seen once. Sample: CD8+ T cells sorted from blood, taken at week 24, from a patient treated with tofacitinib. The receptors were gathered from a human donor with alopecia areata.

The chain employs TRBV15 and TRBJ2-3, with a weak D call TRBD2 (6 bases). From germline, CDR1 is LNHNV and CDR2 YYDKDF (reference sequence). This CDR3 comprises 18 residues. Trimming left V 3 bases short and J 6 bases short, with 25 bases between. Here the CDR3 DNA reads TGTGCCACCAGCAGCCTACTGACTAGTACCCCAAACAGGGATACGCAGTATTTT. Translated, it gives CATSSLLTSTPNRDTQYF. Together with reference TRBV15 and TRBJ2-3, the CDR3 gives the full variable domain: DAMVIQNPRYQVTQFGKPVTLSCSQTLNHNVMYWYQQKSSQAPKLLFHYYDKDFNNEADTPDNFQSRRPNTSFCFLDIRSPGLGDTAMYLCATSSLLTSTPNRDTQYFGPGTRLTVL.

The J gene is TRBJ2-1, the V gene TRBV7-6; TRBD1 is a possible D gene (6 bases). Germline assignment: CDR1 SGHVS and CDR2 FNYEAQ. CDR3 size: 15 residues. V lost 6 bases and J lost 2, with 14 bases in between. Here the CDR3 reads CASSSTGSPYNEQFF. The CDR3 nucleotides are TGTGCCAGCAGTTCTACAGGGTCCCCCTACAATGAGCAGTTCTTC.

The chain joins TRBV7-6 to TRBJ2-3; the D is unclear. The CDR3 spans 13 residues. Germline V gene lookup returns CDR1 SGHVS and CDR2 FNYEAQ. The V end lost 4 bases, the J end lost 3 bases, and 8 bases lay between the germline ends. CDR3 DNA sequence: TGTGCCAGCAGCTCACACCCGACAGATACGCAGTATTTT. Residues: CASSSHPTDTQYF.

This rearrangement joins TRBV15 to TRBJ1-1; D not certain. This CDR3 has 13 residues. The germline V gene encodes CDR1 LNHNV and CDR2 YYDKDF (reference sequence). V dropped 2 bases and J dropped 1 base, with 5 bases sitting between them. CDR3 nucleotide sequence: TGTGCCACCAGCAGACCCGAGAACACTGAAGCTTTCTTT. It encodes CATSRPENTEAFF.

This sequence joins TRBV5-1 and TRBJ2-5; 7 bases align to TRBD2. Trimming removed 5 bases from V and 13 bases from J; junction bases left unmatched: 11. The germline V gene has CDR1 SGHRS and CDR2 YFSETQ. The CDR3 spans 12 residues. The DNA for the CDR3 is TGCGCCAGCAGGAACGAAGCGGGGCTGAGGTACTTC. Amino acid sequence: CASRNEAGLRYF.

J is TRBJ2-7 and V is TRBV25-1; 8 bases agree with TRBD2. This CDR3 spans 15 amino acids. With V trimmed by 7 bases and J by 4 bases, 12 bases remained unmatched. Germline-derived CDR1 and CDR2 are MGHDK and SYGVNS. Here the CDR3 reads CASTPGVGGGYEQYF. The CDR3 DNA reads as TGTGCCAGCACCCCAGGGGTGGGCGGGGGGTACGAGCAGTACTTC.